This T cell receptor (beta chain) is from a study of cytomegalovirus exposure and HLA in healthy donors. The PCR had 60 Vbeta and 13 Jbeta primers. TCRdb keeps only in-frame clones here, not all; method: immunoSEQ multiplex PCR. The data show around 130,000 clones, with around 77% seen just once and 5% to 6% held by the top ten. With 8 bases clipped from V and 7 bases from J, the junction kept 12 bases outside the gene matches. CDR1 and CDR2 from the germline V gene are MNHEY and SMNVEV (reference sequence). The CDR3 has 15 amino acids. The TCR sequence derives from a man younger than 45 in good health and CMV-seronegative. The chain employs TRBV27 and TRBJ2-3, with 10 bases identical to TRBD2. Sequencing input: PBMCs. The CDR3 reads CASEPIAGGWNTQYF. The CDR3 DNA sequence: TGTGCCAGCGAACCGATAGCGGGGGGCTGGAATACGCAGTATTTT.